The TCR beta chain under discussion was sequenced for a study of shared clonotypes between healthy human individuals. Turning to the study itself: Donors were a couple of women and a few men aged 18 to 49. Broader study findings: Few donors limited the genetic and exposure-history diversity represented. Sorted-subset sequencing, rarefaction showed, was incomplete despite large depth.

Naive CD8 cells lacked CD45RO, underwent positive selection for CCR7 and left out terminally differentiated effector memory CD45RA+ cells. V shed 7 bases and J 7 bases; nucleotides not matched to a gene: 6. Germline CDR1 and CDR2: MDHEN and SYDVKM. The CDR3 has 12 amino acids. This clone was found once. Its target is unknown. The repertoire was sequenced with immunoSEQ multiplex PCR; TCRdb's copy has only in-frame clones and lacks some. The sample lists approximately 2,000,000 clones; over 85% were seen once. The chain recombines TRBV28 with TRBJ1-1; 7 nucleotides match TRBD1. This clonotype was obtained from a man aged 18 to 35 in good health. Some clones in this sample may be carry-over from other donors' samples. Sequenced input: naive CD8+ T cells from PBMCs. The CDR3 nucleotides are TGTGCCAGCATGCAGGGGGGTGGTGAAGCTTTCTTT. Its translation: CASMQGGGEAFF.